This T cell receptor beta chain was documented in a study of T cell changes during pregnancy in multiple sclerosis. Data came from immunoSEQ multiplex PCR; TCRdb stores just in-frame clones and leaves some out. The sample has approximately 43,000 clones, around 90% seen once. Germline V gene sequence: CDR1 SGHNT, CDR2 YYREEE (reference sequence). This CDR3 has 17 residues. Trimming stripped 0 bases from V and 0 bases from J, with 15 bases between. V usage is TRBV5-4 and J usage is TRBJ1-2; perhaps TRBD1 as D (6 bases). The sample here was CD8+ T cells from peripheral blood mononuclear cells, taken in the first trimester of pregnancy. The source of this sequence is a female donor with multiple sclerosis, enrolled in a pregnancy study. The CDR3 sequence is CASSLEGGWRANYGYTF. CDR3 in DNA: TGTGCCAGCAGCTTGGAGGGGGGGTGGAGAGCTAACTATGGCTACACCTTC. Based on the CDR3 plus reference TRBV5-4 and TRBJ1-2, the full variable domain is ETGVTQSPTHLIKTRGQQVTLRCSSQSGHNTVSWYQQALGQGPQFIFQYYREEENGRGNFPPRFSGLQFPNYSSELNVNALELDDSALYLCASSLEGGWRANYGYTFGSGTRLTVV.